The 29 T cell receptor beta chains below all came from one sample that was sequenced in a study of blood T cell repertoires in COVID-19. Generated by immunoSEQ multiplex PCR, the TCRdb table keeps only in-frame clones and is missing some. This table holds about 160,000 clones, about 86% found once. Sequencing input: peripheral blood. These receptors were obtained from a woman in her seventies with acute or convalescent COVID-19.

This clone appeared a few times. This chain connects TRBV25-1 to TRBJ2-4, with a possible D match to TRBD1 (6 bases). The V end lost 1 base, the J end lost 5 bases, and 9 bases lay between the germline ends. Germline V gives CDR1 MGHDK, CDR2 SYGVNS. This CDR3 contains 14 residues. The CDR3 is CASSEWAGENIQYF. DNA for the CDR3: TGTGCCAGCAGTGAATGGGCAGGGGAAAACATTCAGTACTTC.

V is TRBV7-2 and J is TRBJ2-7; D is possibly TRBD2 (6 bases). Between the trimmed V and J ends, which lost 5 bases and 7 bases, there was a span of 9 bases. The CDR3 extends over 11 amino acids. Germline loops: CDR1 SGHTA, CDR2 FQGNSA. The CDR3 nucleotides read TGTGCCAGCAGCCGTGGAGGGGAGCAGTACTTC. Translating it yields CASSRGGEQYF.

This clone was detected only a few times. The chain combines TRBV18 with TRBJ1-1, with 8 positions matching TRBD1. V lost 4 bases and J lost 5; bases outside the gene matches: 3. The CDR3 consists of 13 residues. Germline V lookup: CDR1 KGHSH, CDR2 LQKENI. CDR3 amino acids: CASSQDRGTEAFF. The CDR3 DNA follows: TGTGCCAGCTCACAAGACAGGGGAACTGAAGCTTTCTTT.

The CDR3 DNA reads as TGTGCCAGCAGCGTAACTAGCGGGGGGGCTGACAATGAGCAGTTCTTC. This sequence encodes CASSVTSGGADNEQFF. This sequence joins TRBV9 and TRBJ2-1; 13 bases fit TRBD2. The CDR3 has 16 amino acids. With V trimmed by 1 base and J by 5 bases, 3 bases remained unmatched. Germline lookup yields CDR1 SGDLS and CDR2 YYNGEE.

This chain joins TRBV11-2 and TRBJ1-4, with 10 bases fitting TRBD1. Germline V gene lookup returns CDR1 SGHAT and CDR2 FQNNGV. This CDR3 has 18 amino acids. V was clipped by 1 base and J by 5 bases; unmatched bases: 10. The CDR3 coding sequence is TGTGCCAGCAGCTTAGGCGGAGGGACAGGGGTAGTCAATGAAAAACTGTTTTTT. Translating gives CASSLGGGTGVVNEKLFF.

This sequence joins TRBV7-6 and TRBJ2-2; 7 bases agree with TRBD1. Trimming cost V 6 bases and J 4 bases; bases outside gene matches: 5. The CDR3 runs 14 residues. Germline values: CDR1 SGHVS, CDR2 FNYEAQ. The CDR3 coding sequence is TGTGCCAGCAGATATGACAGGGCCACCGGGGAGCTGTTTTTT. It translates to CASRYDRATGELFF.

Remarks on this clone: The sample has other DNA sequences that encode this CDR3 too. CDR3 DNA: TGCAGCGTTGGCCTATCTCAAGAGACCCAGTACTTC. Its translation: CSVGLSQETQYF. V gene TRBV29-1 combines with J gene TRBJ2-5, with unresolved D. The V gene's germline CDR1 is SQVTM and CDR2 ANQGSEA. With 4 bases removed from V and 2 bases from J, the gap between germline ends came to 8 bases. This CDR3 has 12 residues. Full variable domain (missing parts from reference TRBV29-1 and TRBJ2-5): SAVISQKPSRDICQRGTSLTIQCQVDSQVTMMFWYRQQPGQSLTLIATANQGSEATYESGFVIDKFPISRPNLTFSTLTVSNMSPEDSSIYLCSVGLSQETQYFGPGTRLLVL.

This rearrangement joins TRBV19 to TRBJ1-2, with 9 bases fitting TRBD1. CDR1 is LNHDA and CDR2 is SQIVND in the germline V gene (reference sequence). Trimming removed 10 bases from V and 7 bases from J; junction bases left unmatched: 10. There are 13 residues in the CDR3. This chain's CDR3 is CATRQGEMTGYTF. The CDR3 DNA is TGTGCCACGCGACAGGGGGAAATGACTGGCTACACCTTC.

The J gene is TRBJ2-1, the V gene TRBV30; 8 bases fit TRBD2. V dropped 4 bases and J dropped 9; count of bases not matched to a gene: 8. The length of the CDR3 is 13 residues. The germline V gene has CDR1 GTSNPN and CDR2 SVGIG (reference sequence). CDR3 residues: CAWTFSGGREQFF. The CDR3 DNA follows: TGTGCCTGGACCTTCTCGGGGGGGCGTGAGCAGTTCTTC.

The chain has TRBV6-2 or TRBV6-3 and TRBJ1-2, with TRBD1 matching over 8 bases. Per germline, CDR1 MNHEY and CDR2 SVGEGT. The CDR3 consists of 16 residues. J gave up 3 bases and V 6 bases, and 12 bases lay outside the gene matches. The CDR3 coding sequence is TGTGCCAGCAGCGCCGTAGGACAGGGAGTTTACTATGGCTACACCTTC. Residues: CASSAVGQGVYYGYTF.

The chain links TRBV9 to TRBJ1-5; D call uncertain. The germline gives CDR1 SGDLS, CDR2 YYNGEE. The V end lost 1 base, the J end lost 9 bases, and 11 bases lay between the germline ends. The CDR3 consists of 13 residues. CDR3 nucleotide sequence: TGTGCCAGCAGCGTATTGGCCGGGTCGCCCCAGCATTTT. Protein sequence: CASSVLAGSPQHF.

In its sample, this clone was seen once. V is TRBV30 and J is TRBJ2-4, with D maybe TRBD2 (6 bases). The V gene's germline CDR1 is GTSNPN and CDR2 SVGIG (reference sequence). CDR3 size: 16 residues. The V gene lost 0 bases and the J gene lost 0 bases, with 12 bases spanning the gap. The CDR3 region has the DNA TGTGCCTGGAGTGTAAGGCGGGGTCTAGCCAAAAACATTCAGTACTTC. It encodes CAWSVRRGLAKNIQYF. The complete variable domain, with remaining parts taken from reference TRBV30 and TRBJ2-4, reads SQTIHQWPATLVQPVGSPLSLECTVEGTSNPNLYWYRQAAGRGLQLLFYSVGIGQISSEVPQNLSASRPQDRQFILSSKKLLLSDSGFYLCAWSVRRGLAKNIQYFGAGTRLSVL.

This chain connects TRBV19 to TRBJ1-2, with D perhaps matching TRBD1 (5 bases). CDR1 is LNHDA, CDR2 SQIVND, per germline (reference sequence). V lost 5 bases, J lost 2 bases, and 12 bases lay in between. This CDR3 is built from 14 residues. CDR3 coding DNA: TGTGCCAGTAGTCCAGGGCCGTTCAACTATGGCTACACCTTC. Its protein is CASSPGPFNYGYTF. The whole variable domain, filled in from reference TRBV19 and TRBJ1-2, reads DGGITQSPKYLFRKEGQNVTLSCEQNLNHDAMYWYRQDPGQGLRLIYYSQIVNDFQKGDIAEGYSVSREKKESFPLTVTSAQKNPTAFYLCASSPGPFNYGYTFGSGTRLTVV.

The chain employs TRBV5-4 and TRBJ1-1; no clear D. The CDR3 sequence is 13 residues long. Germline-derived CDR1 and CDR2 are SGHNT and YYREEE (reference sequence). Trimming removed 0 bases at V and 11 bases at J, with 14 bases between. The CDR3 region is CASSLAPLTDAFF. As DNA, the CDR3 is TGTGCCAGCAGCTTGGCCCCTCTTACAGACGCTTTCTTT.

The chain links TRBV3-1 (or the pseudogene TRBV3-2) to TRBJ1-6; weak D call: TRBD1 (5 bases). Trimming pared 0 bases from V and 11 bases from J, leaving 14 bases between. The CDR3 length is 15 residues. Germline V gene data show CDR1 as LGHDT and CDR2 as YNNKEL (reference sequence). The CDR3 region is CASSQDVAGGTPLHF. The CDR3 DNA sequence: TGTGCCAGCAGCCAAGACGTTGCGGGGGGGACACCCCTCCACTTT.

The chain combines TRBV20-1 with TRBJ1-1; D is unclear. Trimming shortened V by 6 bases and J by 1 base, and 6 bases separated the two germline ends. The CDR3 loop spans 11 amino acids. Germline assignment: CDR1 DFQATT and CDR2 SNEGSKA (reference sequence). CDR3 sequence (DNA): TGCAGTGCCGCAGGGAACACTGAAGCTTTCTTT. This translates into CSAAGNTEAFF.

The genes are TRBV19 and TRBJ2-4, with a weak D call TRBD1 (6 bases). The CDR3 is made up of 18 amino acids. V lost 5 bases and J lost 2, with 22 bases in between. Germline V lookup: CDR1 LNHDA, CDR2 SQIVND (reference sequence). CDR3 amino acids: CASSPAKNRVGTKNIQYF. Here the CDR3 DNA reads TGTGCCAGTAGTCCGGCGAAGAACAGGGTGGGGACCAAAAACATTCAGTACTTC.

V is TRBV6-5 and J is TRBJ1-5; D is unresolved. Per germline, CDR1 MNHEY and CDR2 SVGAGI. The CDR3 covers 15 residues. With 0 bases removed from V and 4 bases from J, the gap between germline ends came to 10 bases. CDR3 coding DNA: TGTGCCAGCAGTTACTCAGGGCGAGGGAATCAGCCCCAGCATTTT. Amino acid sequence: CASSYSGRGNQPQHF.

The chain joins TRBV4-2 to TRBJ2-2, with D tentatively TRBD1 (5 bases). Germline V lookup: CDR1 LGHNA, CDR2 YNFKEQ. There are 13 residues in the CDR3. V lost 2 bases and J 5 bases, leaving 6 bases between the germline ends. DNA of the CDR3: TGTGCCAGCAGCCAACCAGGGACCGGGGAGCTGTTTTTT. Protein product: CASSQPGTGELFF.

The rearrangement links TRBV6-4 to TRBJ2-1; TRBD1 matches at 7 bases. Looked up from germline, CDR1 is MRHNA and CDR2 is SNTAGT. The CDR3 has 14 amino acids. Trimming cost V 5 bases and J 5 bases; bases outside gene matches: 6. Here the CDR3 DNA reads TGTGCCAGCAGTAAAGGGGGCATCGACAATGAGCAGTTCTTC. Translated, it gives CASSKGGIDNEQFF.

The chain recombines TRBV4-3 with TRBJ2-7; tentatively, D is TRBD2 (7 bases). CDR3 length: 13 amino acids. CDR1 is LGHNA, CDR2 YSLEER, per germline. Trimming took off 4 bases at V and 4 bases at J, with 11 bases between the two ends. CDR3: CASSPRGGYEQYF. Here the CDR3 DNA reads TGCGCCAGCAGCCCGAGGGGGGGGTACGAGCAGTACTTC.

This clone has only one observation. V usage is TRBV6-5 and J usage is TRBJ2-7; 9 nucleotides align to TRBD1. The CDR3 covers 14 residues. Germline V lookup: CDR1 MNHEY, CDR2 SVGAGI. J was trimmed by 2 bases and V by 5 bases; bases with no gene match: 4. CDR3 sequence reads: CASSQTGGPYEQYF. The CDR3 DNA follows: TGTGCCAGCAGTCAGACAGGGGGGCCCTACGAGCAGTACTTC.

This chain joins TRBV7-9 and TRBJ2-2; D possibly corresponds to TRBD1 (6 bases). Germline V gene sequence: CDR1 SEHNR, CDR2 FQNEAQ (reference sequence). V was trimmed by 1 base and J by 4 bases, leaving 13 bases between them. This CDR3 is 16 amino acids long. Here the CDR3 reads CASSLDKQGTTGELFF. The CDR3 DNA reads TGTGCCAGCAGCTTAGATAAACAGGGCACCACCGGGGAGCTGTTTTTT. The full variable domain, rest sourced from reference TRBV7-9 and TRBJ2-2, is DTGVSQNPRHKITKRGQNVTFRCDPISEHNRLYWYRQTLGQGPEFLTYFQNEAQLEKSRLLSDRFSAERPKGSFSTLEIQRTEQGDSAMYLCASSLDKQGTTGELFFGEGSRLTVL.

This clone was observed a handful of times. The CDR3 DNA reads TGTGCCAGCAGCGCAAGGACTAGCGGGGGGCTCAACACCGGGGAGCTGTTTTTT. This encodes CASSARTSGGLNTGELFF. The chain carries TRBV7-2 and TRBJ2-2, with 14 bases aligning to TRBD2. The CDR3 is 18 amino acids. With 5 bases clipped from V and 2 bases from J, the junction kept 7 bases outside the gene matches. CDR1 is SGHTA, CDR2 FQGNSA, per germline.

The J gene is TRBJ2-3, the V gene TRBV3-1 (or the pseudogene TRBV3-2), with unresolved D. V dropped 4 bases and J dropped 0 bases, with 11 bases sitting between them. CDR1 is LGHDT, CDR2 YNNKEL, per germline (reference sequence). This CDR3 has 15 residues. The CDR3 region has the DNA TGTGCCAGCAGCCCCCGGAGTTCTAGCACAGATACGCAGTATTTT. It encodes CASSPRSSSTDTQYF.

This chain connects TRBV2 to TRBJ2-3; 9 bases are a match to TRBD2. Germline V gene lookup returns CDR1 SNHLY and CDR2 FYNNEI. The J segment lost 2 bases and the V segment lost 1 base, leaving 4 bases of the junction unmatched. The length of the CDR3 is 16 residues. The CDR3 nucleotides are TGTGCCAGCAGTGAAGTGGTAGCGGGGGCCACAGATACGCAGTATTTT. Translation: CASSEVVAGATDTQYF.

The chain recombines TRBV6-2 or TRBV6-3 with TRBJ1-1, with TRBD1 as a possible D gene (6 bases). V was clipped by 5 bases and J by 5 bases, with 18 bases between them. CDR3 length: 15 amino acids. Germline CDR1 reads MNHEY; CDR2 reads SVGEGT. The CDR3 spells CASSPLQGGKTEAFF. Written as DNA, the CDR3 is TGTGCCAGCAGTCCCCTACAGGGCGGTAAAACTGAAGCTTTCTTT.

This chain joins TRBV7-9 and TRBJ1-4; 8 bases are shared with TRBD1. From germline, CDR1 is SEHNR and CDR2 FQNEAQ (reference sequence). The CDR3 runs to 14 residues. Losses at the gene ends were 4 bases for V and 8 bases for J; bases not matched to a gene: 6. The CDR3 DNA reads TGTGCCAGCAGCTCTCGAGACAGGGGAGAAAAACTGTTTTTT. Its translation is CASSSRDRGEKLFF.

The J gene is TRBJ2-1, the V gene TRBV30, with D possibly being TRBD2 (7 bases). CDR1 and CDR2 from the germline V gene are GTSNPN and SVGIG (reference sequence). CDR3 size: 14 residues. Deletions cut 5 bases from V and 4 bases from J, with 15 bases between. As DNA, the CDR3 is TGTGCCTGGTCAGGGGCGGGAGTATACAATGAGCAGTTCTTC. This gives the protein CAWSGAGVYNEQFF.